The 20 T cell receptor beta chains listed next were all sequenced from one sample in a study of response to subunit inactivated influenza vaccine. MiXCR was run by TCRdb on the RT-PCR reads, yielding one entry per CDR3 protein. Of around 530,000 distinct CDR3 sequences in the sample, approximately 12% are singletons; the top ten hold roughly 10%. The sample consisted of PBMCs from blood, taken on the day of vaccination. The receptors originated from a man in his forties or fifties who received an inactivated influenza vaccine.

This clonotype was counted at least ten times. This rearrangement joins TRBV5-1 to TRBJ1-1; the match to TRBD1 covers 10 bases. The V segment lost 5 bases and the J segment 4 bases; nucleotides outside the gene matches: 11. The CDR3 contains 16 residues. The germline gives CDR1 SGHRS, CDR2 YFSETQ. CDR3 DNA: TGCGCCAGCAGTTGGGGACAGGGGCTCGGGGGCACTGAAGCTTTCTTT. Amino acid sequence: CASSWGQGLGGTEAFF.

This clonotype was seen many times. The rearrangement links TRBV20-1 to TRBJ2-3, with 9 nucleotides matching TRBD2. V shed 6 bases, J shed 3 bases, and the junction held 10 bases outside the gene matches. Germline V gene sequence: CDR1 DFQATT, CDR2 SNEGSKA (reference sequence). The CDR3 is made up of 15 amino acids. The CDR3 nucleotides read TGCAGTGCCAAGGATGCTAGCGGGACGACAGATACGCAGTATTTT. Its protein is CSAKDASGTTDTQYF.

The rearrangement joins TRBV28 to TRBJ2-3, with 7 bases lining up with TRBD2. CDR3 length: 15 residues. Looked up from germline, CDR1 is MDHEN and CDR2 is SYDVKM. Germline trimming cut 6 bases from V and 9 bases from J; bases unmatched to any gene: 15. The CDR3 protein is CASRPRLAWVETQYF. As DNA, the CDR3 is TGTGCCAGCAGGCCGAGACTAGCTTGGGTCGAGACGCAGTATTTT.

The sample holds a few counts of this clonotype. The gene calls are TRBV12-3 or TRBV12-4 and TRBJ2-7; no reliable D call. The CDR3 runs 13 residues. V dropped 5 bases and J dropped 7 bases, with 15 bases sitting between them. The CDR3 coding sequence is TGTGCCAGCAGTCCGAGACAAGGTTGGGAGCAGTACTTC. It yields the protein CASSPRQGWEQYF.

Only a few counts were recorded for this clonotype. The chain uses TRBV4-1 and TRBJ2-7; TRBD1 aligns across 8 bases. The V segment lost 3 bases and the J segment 0 bases; nucleotides outside the gene matches: 7. In germline, CDR1 is MGHRA, CDR2 YSYEKL. There are 16 residues in the CDR3. The CDR3, as DNA: TGCGCCAGCAGCCATGATGACAGGGGACTCTCCTACGAGCAGTACTTC. Protein: CASSHDDRGLSYEQYF.

This clonotype appeared a few times. The gene calls are TRBV12-3 or TRBV12-4 and TRBJ2-2; D is uncertain. This CDR3 has 15 amino acids. V shed 3 bases and J shed 4 bases, with 12 bases lying between them. The CDR3 coding sequence is TGTGCCAGCAGTTTGTGGCAGCTTGGCACCGGGGAGCTGTTTTTT. Translated: CASSLWQLGTGELFF.

This clonotype appeared a few times. The chain uses TRBV12-3 or TRBV12-4 and TRBJ2-5; D not certain. V gave up 2 bases and J gave up 0 bases, with 4 bases separating them. The CDR3 consists of 13 residues. The CDR3 region is CASSLPDQETQYF. In nucleotides, the CDR3 is TGTGCCAGCAGTTTACCGGACCAAGAGACCCAGTACTTC.

The CDR3 protein is CASSLVNTGNEQFF. The CDR3 DNA reads as TGTGCCAGCAGCTTGGTGAACACCGGCAATGAGCAGTTCTTC. V and J are TRBV7-3 and TRBJ2-1; D call uncertain. Trimming removed 3 bases at V and 6 bases at J, with 12 bases between. CDR3 size: 14 residues. CDR1 and CDR2 (germline): SGHTA, FQGTGA.

The rearrangement links TRBV4-3 to TRBJ1-1, with D possibly being TRBD1 (6 bases). The CDR3 spans 17 residues. The ends were cut back, 0 bases at V and 2 bases at J, with 16 bases in the middle. Per germline, CDR1 LGHNA and CDR2 YSLEER. The CDR3 DNA is TGCGCCAGCAGCCAAGATTTCAGGGGACCTCTTAACACTGAAGCTTTCTTT. Translated, it gives CASSQDFRGPLNTEAFF.

In this sample, this clonotype turned up a few times. V gene TRBV12-3 or TRBV12-4 combines with J gene TRBJ2-1; D may correspond to TRBD1 or TRBD2 (7 bases each). The CDR3 runs 13 residues. Trimming removed 7 bases at V and 9 bases at J, with 16 bases between. This chain's CDR3 is CASTSGGAGEQFF. DNA of the CDR3: TGTGCCAGCACCTCAGGGGGGGCCGGTGAGCAGTTCTTC.

V and J are TRBV15 and TRBJ2-3, with D perhaps matching TRBD1 or TRBD2 (5 bases each). This CDR3 comprises 18 residues. V lost 3 bases, J lost 1 base, and 20 bases lay in between. Germline V lookup: CDR1 LNHNV, CDR2 YYDKDF (reference sequence). In DNA, the CDR3 is TGTGCCACCAGCAGTCCTTACGGGGCTAGCTTGGGCACAGATACGCAGTATTTT. Translating it yields CATSSPYGASLGTDTQYF.

This clonotype was counted a few times. The gene calls are TRBV5-6 and TRBJ2-2; TRBD2 matches at 11 bases. Germline lookup yields CDR1 SGHDT and CDR2 YYEEEE. V was clipped by 1 base and J by 3 bases; unmatched bases: 17. This CDR3 is 21 amino acids long. The CDR3 protein is CASSLRWASGRRRRDTGELFF. CDR3 DNA sequence: TGTGCCAGCAGCTTGAGGTGGGCTAGCGGGAGGCGAAGACGTGACACCGGGGAGCTGTTTTTT.

In its sample, this clonotype was seen once. This sequence joins TRBV9 and TRBJ2-5, with 8 positions matching TRBD2. The CDR3 runs 15 residues. CDR1 and CDR2 (germline): SGDLS, YYNGEE. After removal of 0 bases from V and 7 bases from J, the junction contained 8 bases not matched to a gene. CDR3 sequence reads: CASSVDAGGPGTQYF. Written as DNA, the CDR3 is TGTGCCAGCAGCGTAGATGCGGGGGGACCAGGGACCCAGTACTTC.

V is TRBV9 and J is TRBJ1-6; 8 nucleotides line up with TRBD1. J lost 4 bases, V lost 3 bases, and 9 bases had no gene match. This CDR3 spans 17 amino acids. Germline lookup yields CDR1 SGDLS and CDR2 YYNGEE. CDR3 sequence reads: CASSAQAGGRYNSPLHF. The CDR3 nucleotides are TGTGCCAGCAGCGCCCAAGCAGGGGGCAGATATAATTCACCCCTCCACTTT.

This chain joins TRBV30 and TRBJ2-7; unclear D gene. Germline CDR1 is GTSNPN and CDR2 is SVGIG (reference sequence). With 0 bases removed from V and 5 bases from J, the gap between germline ends came to 5 bases. The CDR3 totals 11 residues. This CDR3 reads CAWSVYNEQYF. In DNA, the CDR3 is TGTGCCTGGAGTGTATATAACGAGCAGTACTTC.

The chain carries TRBV12-3 or TRBV12-4 and TRBJ1-2; D is uncertain. Trimming took off 2 bases at V and 0 bases at J, with 10 bases between the two ends. The CDR3 is made up of 15 amino acids. CDR3 nucleotides: TGTGCCAGCAGTTTAAGAAGAGGAGCTAACTATGGCTACACCTTC. It translates to CASSLRRGANYGYTF.

V is TRBV20-1 and J is TRBJ2-5; 9 bases map to TRBD1. Germline-derived CDR1 and CDR2 are DFQATT and SNEGSKA (reference sequence). CDR3 length: 13 residues. J lost 5 bases, V lost 5 bases, and 6 bases had no gene match. CDR3 sequence (DNA): TGCAGTGCTGATACAGGGGGCAGGGAGACCCAGTACTTC. This encodes CSADTGGRETQYF.

The chain couples TRBV12-3 or TRBV12-4 to TRBJ1-4; D is perhaps TRBD1 (6 bases). The CDR3 loop spans 12 amino acids. V was cut by 8 bases and J by 6 bases, with 10 bases left in between. The CDR3 sequence: CASGGGHEKLFF. The CDR3 bases are TGTGCCAGCGGGGGGGGGCATGAAAAACTGTTTTTT.

This clonotype was detected only a few times. The V gene is TRBV4-3, the J gene TRBJ2-2; D ambiguous. Per the germline V gene, CDR1 is LGHNA and CDR2 is YSLEER. The V gene lost 3 bases and the J gene lost 5 bases, with 13 bases spanning the gap. The CDR3 has 15 residues. The DNA for the CDR3 is TGCGCCAGCAGCCAGTACCGACTGAGGACCGGGGAGCTGTTTTTT. Translating gives CASSQYRLRTGELFF.

The V call is TRBV7-9, the J call TRBJ2-7, with a weak D call TRBD1 (6 bases). CDR1 and CDR2 (germline): SEHNR, FQNEAQ (reference sequence). This CDR3 contains 15 residues. The V end was cut by 5 bases, the J end by 3 bases, with 17 bases between. Written as DNA, the CDR3 is TGTGCCAGCAGCCCACCGGGGACACAGAACTACGAGCAGTACTTC. The encoded protein is CASSPPGTQNYEQYF.